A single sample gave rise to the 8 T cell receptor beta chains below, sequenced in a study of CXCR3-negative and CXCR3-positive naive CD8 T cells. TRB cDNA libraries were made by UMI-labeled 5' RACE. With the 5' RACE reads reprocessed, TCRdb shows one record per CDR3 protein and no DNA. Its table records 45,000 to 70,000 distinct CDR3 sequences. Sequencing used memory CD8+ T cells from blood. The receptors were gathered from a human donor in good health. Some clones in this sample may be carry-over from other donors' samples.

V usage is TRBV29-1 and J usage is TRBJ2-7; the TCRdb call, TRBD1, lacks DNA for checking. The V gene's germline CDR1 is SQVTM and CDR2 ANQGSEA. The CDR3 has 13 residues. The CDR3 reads CSAMGHDSYEQYF.

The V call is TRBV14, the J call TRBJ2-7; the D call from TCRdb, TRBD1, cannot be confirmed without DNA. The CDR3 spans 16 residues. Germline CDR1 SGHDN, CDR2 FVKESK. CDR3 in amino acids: CASSIHFGTGNYEQYF.

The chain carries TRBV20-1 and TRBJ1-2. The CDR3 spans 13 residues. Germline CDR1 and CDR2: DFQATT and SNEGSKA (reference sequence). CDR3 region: CSAPLDFGYGYTF.

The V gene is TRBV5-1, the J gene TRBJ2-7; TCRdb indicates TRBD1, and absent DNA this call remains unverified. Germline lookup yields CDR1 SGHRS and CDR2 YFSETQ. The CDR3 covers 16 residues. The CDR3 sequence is CASSLVGTASSYEQYF.

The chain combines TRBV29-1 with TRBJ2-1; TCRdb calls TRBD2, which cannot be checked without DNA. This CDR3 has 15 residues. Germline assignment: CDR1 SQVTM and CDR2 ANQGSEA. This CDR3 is CSARGDSRGYNEQFF.

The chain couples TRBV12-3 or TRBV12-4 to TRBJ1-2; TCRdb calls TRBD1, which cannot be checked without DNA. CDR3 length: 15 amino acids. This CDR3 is CASNTGGQGAVGYTF.

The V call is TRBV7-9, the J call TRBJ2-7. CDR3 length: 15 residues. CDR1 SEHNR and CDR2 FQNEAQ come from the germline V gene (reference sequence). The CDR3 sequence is CASSLAAGEAYEQYF.

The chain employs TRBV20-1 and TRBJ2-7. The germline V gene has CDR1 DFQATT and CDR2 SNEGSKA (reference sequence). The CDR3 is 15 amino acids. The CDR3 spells CSAREHTDLSYEQYF.